This TCR beta chain was observed in a study of blood T cell repertoires in COVID-19. Losses at the gene ends were 5 bases for V and 4 bases for J; bases not matched to a gene: 7. Germline CDR1 MDHEN, CDR2 SYDVKM. The CDR3 is made up of 14 amino acids. As processed by the authors: Researchers report that nucleated cell counts were estimated from reference gene primer amplification. TCRdb keeps only in-frame clones here, not all; method: immunoSEQ multiplex PCR. The DNA gave D and trimming, while V, J and clone size come from that table. The sample includes approximately 140,000 clones, around four fifths of them seen just once.

This TCR was sampled from a woman aged 40 to 50 with active or convalescent COVID-19. The chain uses TRBV28 and TRBJ1-2; 7 bases line up with TRBD1. The sample consisted of peripheral blood. As DNA, the CDR3 is TGTGCCAGCAGTCTAGCGACAGGGCTCTATGGCTACACCTTC. It specifies CASSLATGLYGYTF.